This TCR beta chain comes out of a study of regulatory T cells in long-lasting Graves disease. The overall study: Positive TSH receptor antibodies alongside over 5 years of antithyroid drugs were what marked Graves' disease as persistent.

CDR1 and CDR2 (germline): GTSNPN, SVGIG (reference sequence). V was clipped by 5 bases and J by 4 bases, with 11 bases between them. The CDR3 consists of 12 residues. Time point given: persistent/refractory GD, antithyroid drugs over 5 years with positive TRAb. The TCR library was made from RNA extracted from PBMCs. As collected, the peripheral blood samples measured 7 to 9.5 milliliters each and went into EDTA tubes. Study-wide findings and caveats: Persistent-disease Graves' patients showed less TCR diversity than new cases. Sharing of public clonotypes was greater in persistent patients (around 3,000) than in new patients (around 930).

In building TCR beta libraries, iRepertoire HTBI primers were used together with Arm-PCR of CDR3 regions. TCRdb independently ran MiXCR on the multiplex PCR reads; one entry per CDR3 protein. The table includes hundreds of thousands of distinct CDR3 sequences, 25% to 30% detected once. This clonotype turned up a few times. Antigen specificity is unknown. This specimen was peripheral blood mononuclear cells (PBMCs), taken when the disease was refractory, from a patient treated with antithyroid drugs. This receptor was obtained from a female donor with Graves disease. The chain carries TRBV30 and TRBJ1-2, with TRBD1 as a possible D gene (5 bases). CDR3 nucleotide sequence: TGTGCCTGGGGGACCCTCTCCTATGGCTACACCTTC. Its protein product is CAWGTLSYGYTF. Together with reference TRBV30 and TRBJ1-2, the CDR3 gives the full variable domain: SQTIHQWPATLVQPVGSPLSLECTVEGTSNPNLYWYRQAAGRGLQLLFYSVGIGQISSEVPQNLSASRPQDRQFILSSKKLLLSDSGFYLCAWGTLSYGYTFGSGTRLTVV.